This T cell receptor beta chain was retrieved from a study of blood T cell repertoires in COVID-19. The repertoire was sequenced with immunoSEQ multiplex PCR; TCRdb's copy has only in-frame clones and lacks some. The sample has some 38,000 clones, almost 90% seen once. In germline, CDR1 is MDHEN, CDR2 SYDVKM. Trimming removed 5 bases at V and 3 bases at J, with 17 bases between. This CDR3 region has 15 residues. The sequenced sample consisted of peripheral blood. The source of this sequence is a man between 60 and 75 years old with active or convalescent COVID-19. The rearrangement links TRBV28 to TRBJ2-7; D gene uncertain. Here the CDR3 reads CASSPPLETDYEQYF. The CDR3 DNA reads TGTGCCAGCAGTCCACCCTTAGAAACTGACTACGAGCAGTACTTC.